This T cell receptor beta chain is drawn from a study of OX40 agonist ivuxolimab in advanced cancers. On the study more broadly: Partial responses were seen in three patients, one with hepatocellular carcinoma and two with cutaneous melanoma. Study results and limitations: Average numbers of expanded clones were greater in CD8+ T cells than in CD4+.

The data were produced by immunoSEQ multiplex PCR, yet TCRdb's version contains in-frame clones alone and is incomplete. The sample yields tens of thousands of clones, roughly 92% seen once. The CDR3 length is 11 residues. V was pared by 7 bases and J by 8 bases, with 11 bases between. Germline lookup yields CDR1 SQVTM and CDR2 ANQGSEA. Patients with a history of autoimmune disease or on systemic immunosuppression were excluded. A single count supports this clone. No antigen is known for it. This sequence originates from an adult with an advanced solid tumor such as melanoma, head and neck, liver or kidney cancer. Sample: CD4+ or CD8+ T cells sorted from blood, taken in a trial of the OX40 agonist ivuxolimab. The chain carries TRBV29-1 and TRBJ1-4; D remains unclear. Here the CDR3 reads CSAQAAEKLFF. CDR3 nucleotides: TGCAGCGCTCAAGCGGCGGAAAAACTGTTTTTT.